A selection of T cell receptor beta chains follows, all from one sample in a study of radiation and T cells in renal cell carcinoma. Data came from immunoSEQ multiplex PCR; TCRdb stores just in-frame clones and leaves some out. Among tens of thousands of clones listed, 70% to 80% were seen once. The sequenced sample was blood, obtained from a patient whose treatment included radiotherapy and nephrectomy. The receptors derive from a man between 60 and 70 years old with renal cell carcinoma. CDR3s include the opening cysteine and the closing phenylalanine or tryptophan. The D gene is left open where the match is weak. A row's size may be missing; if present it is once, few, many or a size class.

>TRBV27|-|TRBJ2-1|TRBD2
CASTLRLAGLSEQFF
TGTGCCAGCACCCTAAGACTAGCGGGGCTTTCGGAGCAGTTCTTC
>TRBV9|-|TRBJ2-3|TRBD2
CASSVELAGGIATQYF
TGTGCCAGCAGCGTAGAGCTAGCGGGAGGGATCGCTACGCAGTATTTT
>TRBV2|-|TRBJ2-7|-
CASSETYEQYF
TGTGCCAGCAGTGAAACCTACGAGCAGTACTTC
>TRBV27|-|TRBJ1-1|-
CASSLIGNTEAFF
TGTGCCAGCAGTTTAATAGGGAACACTGAAGCTTTCTTT
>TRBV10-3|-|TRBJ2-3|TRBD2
CAITPGGITDTQYF
TGTGCCATCACCCCGGGAGGAATCACAGATACGCAGTATTTT
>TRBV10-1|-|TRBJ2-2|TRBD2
CASSPLAGDPGELFF
TGCGCCAGCAGTCCACTAGCGGGAGATCCCGGGGAGCTGTTTTTT
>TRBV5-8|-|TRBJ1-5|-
CASSHSGTAPLSNQPQHF
TGTGCCAGCAGCCACTCCGGGACCGCTCCCTTGAGCAATCAGCCCCAGCATTTT
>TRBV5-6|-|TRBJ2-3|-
CASSLLPGREKDTQYF
TGTGCCAGCAGCCTCCTGCCAGGCAGGGAGAAAGATACGCAGTATTTT
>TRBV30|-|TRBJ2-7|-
CAWSVRVQLDEQYF
TGTGCCTGGAGTGTACGTGTGCAACTTGACGAGCAGTACTTC
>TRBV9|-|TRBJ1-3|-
CASSPEVFSGNTIYF
TGTGCCAGCAGCCCAGAGGTTTTCTCTGGAAACACCATATATTTT
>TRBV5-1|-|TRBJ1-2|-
CASSPTGTRFRVYGYTF
TGCGCCAGCAGCCCAACAGGGACGAGGTTCCGTGTGTATGGCTACACCTTC
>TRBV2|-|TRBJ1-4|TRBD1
CASKPTGVATNEKLFF
TGTGCCAGCAAGCCAACAGGGGTAGCTACTAATGAAAAACTGTTTTTT
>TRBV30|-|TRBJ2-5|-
CAWSVGGGRETQYF
TGTGCCTGGAGTGTAGGGGGGGGCCGGGAGACCCAGTACTTC
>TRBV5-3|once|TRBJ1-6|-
CARSVLTGYNSPLHF
TGTGCCAGAAGCGTTCTGACAGGTTATAATTCACCCCTCCACTTT
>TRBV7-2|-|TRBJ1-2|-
CASSLVVRGDNGYTF
TGTGCCAGCAGCTTAGTTGTCAGGGGAGATAATGGCTACACCTTC
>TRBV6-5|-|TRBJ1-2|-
CASSKGGSAYGYTF
TGTGCCAGCAGTAAGGGGGGATCAGCCTATGGCTACACCTTC
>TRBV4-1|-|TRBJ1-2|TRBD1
CASSQDEDRASLNYGYTF
TGCGCCAGCAGCCAAGATGAAGACAGGGCCTCTCTTAACTATGGCTACACCTTC
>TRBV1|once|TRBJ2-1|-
CTSSPHPPGLGVYEQFF
TGCACCAGCAGCCCCCACCCCCCGGGACTAGGAGTTTATGAGCAGTTCTTC
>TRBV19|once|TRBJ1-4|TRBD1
CASRGQAATNEKLFF
TGTGCCAGTAGGGGACAGGCTGCAACTAATGAAAAACTGTTTTTT
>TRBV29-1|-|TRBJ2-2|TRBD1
CSVVQGVGELFF
TGCAGCGTTGTTCAGGGGGTCGGGGAGCTGTTTTTT
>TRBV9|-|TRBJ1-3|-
CASSPSRESSGNTIYF
TGTGCCAGCAGCCCCTCTAGGGAGAGCTCTGGAAACACCATATATTTT
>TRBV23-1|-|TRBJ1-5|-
CARKDRESCQPQHF
TGCGCCAGAAAGGACCGGGAGTCGTGTCAGCCCCAGCATTTT
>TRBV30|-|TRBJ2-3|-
CACRRGTDTQYF
TGTGCCTGCCGACGGGGCACAGATACGCAGTATTTT
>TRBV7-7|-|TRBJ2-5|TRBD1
CASSPRQGRETQYF
TGTGCCAGCAGCCCGAGACAGGGTAGAGAGACCCAGTACTTC
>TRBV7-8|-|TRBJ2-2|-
CASSTGAAGTGELFF
TGTGCCAGCAGCACCGGGGCGGCGGGCACCGGGGAGCTGTTTTTT
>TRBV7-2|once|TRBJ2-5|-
CASSLAVGGLETQYF
TGTGCCAGCAGCTTAGCGGTCGGGGGCCTAGAGACCCAGTACTTC
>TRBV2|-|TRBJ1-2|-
CASGLGGTSKGYTF
TGTGCCAGCGGCCTCGGGGGGACAAGTAAAGGCTACACCTTC
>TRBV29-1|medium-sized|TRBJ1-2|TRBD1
CSVDGQGKGNYGYTF
TGCAGCGTTGACGGACAGGGGAAGGGTAACTATGGCTACACCTTC
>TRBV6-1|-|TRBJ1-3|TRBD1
CASSEPDRGKDTIYF
TGTGCCAGCAGTGAACCGGACAGGGGGAAGGACACCATATATTTT
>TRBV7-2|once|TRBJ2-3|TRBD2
CASSRRSSGGASDTQYF
TGTGCCAGCAGCCGTCGATCTAGCGGGGGGGCCTCTGATACGCAGTATTTT
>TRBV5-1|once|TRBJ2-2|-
CASSLDSYTGELFF
TGCGCCAGCAGCCTGGACAGTTACACCGGGGAGCTGTTTTTT
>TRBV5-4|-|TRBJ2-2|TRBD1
CASSSPGTGNTGELFF
TGTGCCAGCAGCTCTCCGGGGACAGGGAACACCGGGGAGCTGTTTTTT
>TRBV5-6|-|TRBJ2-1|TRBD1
CASSLDRVTDEQFF
TGTGCCAGCAGTTTAGACAGGGTGACAGATGAGCAGTTCTTC
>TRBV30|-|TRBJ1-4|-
CAWSSHRQVNEKLFF
TGTGCCTGGAGTTCCCATCGGCAGGTTAATGAAAAACTGTTTTTT
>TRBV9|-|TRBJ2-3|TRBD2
CASSVIAGGHTDTQYF
TGTGCCAGCAGCGTAATAGCGGGAGGCCACACAGATACGCAGTATTTT
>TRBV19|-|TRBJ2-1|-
CASSIQGREPYNEQFF
TGTGCCAGTAGTATTCAGGGGCGGGAACCCTACAATGAGCAGTTCTTC
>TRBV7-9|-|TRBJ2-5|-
CASRRREHETQYF
TGTGCCAGCAGACGGAGGGAACACGAGACCCAGTACTTC
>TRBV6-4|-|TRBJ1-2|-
CASSFGTALKENGYTF
TGTGCCAGCAGCTTTGGAACAGCCCTTAAGGAGAATGGCTACACCTTC
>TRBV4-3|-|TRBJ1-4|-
CASSHTAGTTNEKLFF
TGCGCCAGCAGCCACACAGCGGGAACAACTAATGAAAAACTGTTTTTT
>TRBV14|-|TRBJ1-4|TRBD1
CASSQYKGQSNEKLFF
TGTGCCAGCAGCCAATATAAGGGACAGAGTAATGAAAAACTGTTTTTT
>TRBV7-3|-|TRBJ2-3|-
CASSLNPGTDTQYF
TGTGCCAGCAGCTTAAACCCCGGCACAGATACGCAGTATTTT
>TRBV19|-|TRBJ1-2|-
CASSIGVAYGYTF
TGTGCCAGTAGTATAGGTGTGGCCTATGGCTACACCTTC
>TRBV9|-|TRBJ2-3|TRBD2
CASSGGGGGTDTQYF
TGTGCCAGCAGCGGGGGCGGGGGAGGCACAGATACGCAGTATTTT
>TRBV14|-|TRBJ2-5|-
CASSPLSTGLGGETQYF
TGTGCCAGCAGCCCCCTCTCGACGGGGCTTGGTGGAGAGACCCAGTACTTC
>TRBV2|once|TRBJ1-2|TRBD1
CASSGDRDGYTF
TGTGCCAGCAGTGGGGACAGGGATGGCTACACCTTC
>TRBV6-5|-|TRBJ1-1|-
CASFSGLGTEAFF
TGTGCCAGCTTCTCGGGATTGGGGACTGAAGCTTTCTTT
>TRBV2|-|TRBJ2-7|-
CASIDRPTSYEQYF
TGTGCCAGCATAGACAGGCCTACCTCCTACGAGCAGTACTTC
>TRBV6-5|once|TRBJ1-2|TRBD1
CASSLTGWEGYTF
TGTGCCAGCAGTTTGACAGGGTGGGAAGGCTACACCTTC
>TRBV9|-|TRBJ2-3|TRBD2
CASSVKHGRRTDTQYF
TGTGCCAGCAGCGTAAAGCACGGGAGGCGCACAGATACGCAGTATTTT
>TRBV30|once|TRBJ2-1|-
CAWSEGTIGAQFF
TGTGCCTGGAGTGAAGGGACAATTGGTGCCCAATTCTTC
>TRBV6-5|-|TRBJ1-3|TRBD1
CASSYDTGDGNTIYF
TGTGCCAGCAGTTACGATACAGGGGATGGAAACACCATATATTTT
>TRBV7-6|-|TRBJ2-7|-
CASSFRDKFYEQYF
TGTGCCAGCAGCTTCCGGGACAAGTTCTACGAGCAGTACTTC
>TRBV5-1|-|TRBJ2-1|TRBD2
CASSLALAGDPYNEQFF
TGCGCCAGCAGCTTAGCACTAGCGGGGGACCCCTACAATGAGCAGTTCTTC
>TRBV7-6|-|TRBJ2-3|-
CASSLAGAGAADTQYF
TGTGCCAGCAGCTTAGCGGGCGCGGGGGCGGCAGATACGCAGTATTTT
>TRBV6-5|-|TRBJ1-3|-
CASSSWTAGNTIYF
TGTGCCAGCAGTTCTTGGACAGCCGGAAACACCATATATTTT
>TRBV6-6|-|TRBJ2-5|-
CASSYSSPVVQETQYF
TGTGCCAGCAGTTACTCGAGTCCCGTAGTCCAAGAGACCCAGTACTTC
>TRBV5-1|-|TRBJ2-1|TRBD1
CASSSGGNEQFF
TGCGCCAGCAGCTCAGGGGGCAATGAGCAGTTCTTC
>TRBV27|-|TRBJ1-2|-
CASSFRGIYGYTF
TGTGCCAGCAGTTTCCGGGGAATCTATGGCTACACCTTC
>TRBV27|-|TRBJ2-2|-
CASSFNYGPGNTGELFF
TGTGCCAGCAGTTTCAACTATGGGCCGGGTAACACCGGGGAGCTGTTTTTT